Listed here are 31 T cell receptor beta chains from one sample, sequenced in a study of long-term antiretroviral therapy in people with HIV. Survey-level resolution applied to immunoSEQ assay v3.0. Using immunoSEQ multiplex PCR, the repertoire was profiled, and TCRdb retains in-frame clones only, with some absent. Of under 20,000 clones in the sample, approximately 80% were seen once. The input for sequencing was unsorted PBMCs, taken 0.3 years after starting antiretroviral therapy. The receptors shown here come from a woman in her fifties or sixties with HIV.

V and J are TRBV6-6 and TRBJ1-1; TRBD1 matches at 9 bases. This CDR3 comprises 15 residues. The germline CDR1 and CDR2 sequences are MNHNY and SVGAGI (reference sequence). Unmatched junction bases numbered 8, after V lost 6 bases and J lost 3 bases. The CDR3 loop is CASRTQGAAYTEAFF. The DNA of the CDR3 is TGTGCCAGCAGAACACAGGGGGCTGCGTACACTGAAGCTTTCTTT.

The rearrangement uses TRBV29-1 and TRBJ2-3; TRBD2 matches at 15 bases. The CDR3 is made up of 15 amino acids. The J segment lost 5 bases and the V segment lost 6 bases, leaving 6 bases of the junction unmatched. Germline V gene data show CDR1 as SQVTM and CDR2 as ANQGSEA. CDR3 bases: TGCAGCGTCTGGGGACTAGCGGGGGGAAAAGATACGCAGTATTTT. Protein: CSVWGLAGGKDTQYF.

The chain links TRBV23-1 to TRBJ2-1; D unclear. TRBV23-1 counts as an open reading frame of uncertain function. CDR3 length: 15 amino acids. V lost 3 bases and J lost 6, with 15 bases in between. The CDR3 protein is CASSQPGIVPNEQFF. DNA of the CDR3: TGCGCCAGCAGTCAGCCGGGTATAGTTCCCAATGAGCAGTTCTTC.

The CDR3 loop is CASSSDPLTGEAFF. CDR3 DNA sequence: TGTGCCAGCAGCAGTGATCCTCTGACAGGGGAAGCTTTCTTT. The V call is TRBV7-2, the J call TRBJ1-1, with 7 positions matching TRBD1. The germline V gene encodes CDR1 SGHTA and CDR2 FQGNSA. With 5 bases clipped from V and 8 bases from J, the junction kept 11 bases outside the gene matches. The CDR3 extends over 14 amino acids.

The genes are TRBV2 and TRBJ2-1; D gene ambiguous. V was pared by 1 base and J by 4 bases, with 5 bases between. The CDR3 is made up of 13 amino acids. From germline, CDR1 is SNHLY and CDR2 FYNNEI. The CDR3 DNA sequence: TGTGCCAGCAGTGAAGAAGGTTACAATGAGCAGTTCTTC. Its protein is CASSEEGYNEQFF.

The rearrangement links TRBV7-7 to TRBJ2-7; D remains unclear. Germline V gene sequence: CDR1 SSHAT, CDR2 FNYEAQ (reference sequence). The CDR3 is 14 residues long. The ends were cut back, 4 bases at V and 4 bases at J, with 14 bases in the middle. The DNA of the CDR3 is TGTGCCAGCAGCTGTAGAAGGAACGCATACGAGCAGTACGTC. Translating it yields CASSCRRNAYEQYV.

The chain couples TRBV30 to TRBJ2-7, with D tentatively TRBD1 (7 bases). The CDR3 is made up of 13 amino acids. V gave up 3 bases and J gave up 7 bases, with 16 bases separating them. Germline V gene sequence: CDR1 GTSNPN, CDR2 SVGIG (reference sequence). The CDR3 DNA sequence: TGTGCCTGGAGCGAAGACAGGGCGGGAGAGCAGTACGTC. It translates to CAWSEDRAGEQYV.

The chain has TRBV4-1 and TRBJ2-2; D gene uncertain. This CDR3 contains 13 residues. Germline values: CDR1 MGHRA, CDR2 YSYEKL. The V end was cut by 0 bases, the J end by 6 bases, with 5 bases between. Here the CDR3 reads CASSQDPPGELFF. The CDR3 coding sequence is TGCGCCAGCAGCCAAGATCCCCCCGGGGAGCTGTTTTTT.

This chain links TRBV19 with TRBJ2-1; D is unclear. The CDR3 is made up of 11 amino acids. The V and J ends lost 8 bases and 2 bases respectively, with 4 bases between them. Looked up from germline, CDR1 is LNHDA and CDR2 is SQIVND (reference sequence). The CDR3: CASVAYNEQFF. The CDR3 DNA reads as TGTGCCAGTGTGGCCTACAATGAGCAGTTCTTC.

The DNA of the CDR3 is TGTGCCAGCAGCTCAGTCAACCCGGGACAGGGCTATTCACCCCTCCACTTT. As protein: CASSSVNPGQGYSPLHF. The chain couples TRBV5-5 to TRBJ1-6; the match to TRBD1 covers 9 bases. This CDR3 contains 17 residues. Germline-derived CDR1 and CDR2 are SGHKS and YYEKEE (reference sequence). V was clipped by 3 bases and J by 8 bases; unmatched bases: 12.

Here the CDR3 reads CASSQDPLAGGQEQYV. As DNA, the CDR3 is TGTGCCAGCAGCCAAGATCCTCTAGCGGGGGGTCAAGAGCAGTACGTC. This chain joins TRBV14 and TRBJ2-7, with 11 nucleotides matching TRBD2. The CDR3 is made up of 16 amino acids. Trimming at V came to 0 bases and at J to 7 bases, leaving 8 bases not matched to a gene. Germline-derived CDR1 and CDR2 are SGHDN and FVKESK.

The chain is built from TRBV18 and TRBJ1-5; tentatively, D is TRBD1 (6 bases). Germline values: CDR1 KGHSH, CDR2 LQKENI. V gave up 2 bases and J gave up 7 bases, with 9 bases separating them. This CDR3 is 13 amino acids long. Here the CDR3 DNA reads TGTGCCAGCTCACCAGGGGGCCGCCAGCCCCAGCATTTT. Its translation is CASSPGGRQPQHF.

The rearrangement joins TRBV19 to TRBJ2-3; TRBD2 matches at 7 bases. The CDR3 covers 17 residues. From germline, CDR1 is LNHDA and CDR2 SQIVND (reference sequence). J was trimmed by 7 bases and V by 1 base; bases with no gene match: 14. CDR3 sequence: CASSIGGVGSGVNTQYF. The CDR3 coding sequence is TGTGCCAGTAGTATAGGGGGGGTAGGAAGCGGGGTAAATACGCAGTATTTT.

The chain carries TRBV6-5 and TRBJ2-3; 11 nucleotides line up with TRBD2. The CDR3 totals 15 residues. Trimming took 7 bases from V and 8 from J; bases not matched to a gene: 11. The germline CDR1 and CDR2 sequences are MNHEY and SVGAGI. DNA of the CDR3: TGTGCCAGCACCCGGGAAATAGCGGGGGGGGGTACGCAGTATTTT. Translating gives CASTREIAGGGTQYF.

The rearrangement links TRBV11-2 to TRBJ2-7; a possible D gene is TRBD1 (6 bases). Between the trimmed V and J ends, which lost 8 bases and 7 bases, there was a span of 21 bases. Looked up from germline, CDR1 is SGHAT and CDR2 is FQNNGV. This CDR3 contains 14 residues. The CDR3 coding sequence is TGTGCCAGCGGCCCCAGGGGATCATCTAGTGAGCAGTACGTC. Its translation is CASGPRGSSSEQYV.

The rearrangement uses TRBV28 and TRBJ1-5; D gene uncertain. V was pared by 4 bases and J by 2 bases, with 12 bases between. CDR3 length: 15 residues. CDR1 and CDR2 from the germline V gene are MDHEN and SYDVKM. Here the CDR3 reads CASSSDVPGNQPQHF. The DNA of the CDR3 is TGTGCCAGCAGTTCAGACGTCCCGGGCAATCAGCCCCAGCATTTT.

This clone was counted a few times. The genes are TRBV5-1 and TRBJ2-7; no definite D call. The germline gives CDR1 SGHRS, CDR2 YFSETQ. The CDR3 covers 13 residues. V was shortened by 1 base and J by 5 bases, with 10 bases between the two germline ends. The CDR3 loop is CASSLSGFHEQYV. The CDR3 coding sequence is TGCGCCAGCAGCTTGTCGGGTTTCCACGAGCAGTACGTC.

The V gene is TRBV11-2, the J gene TRBJ1-6; possible D gene TRBD1, 5 bases. CDR3 length: 16 amino acids. Germline V CDR1 and CDR2: SGHAT, FQNNGV. Trimming shortened V by 1 base and J by 7 bases, and 14 bases separated the two germline ends. In nucleotides, the CDR3 is TGTGCCAGCAGCTTAGTAGAGGGACTTGGAAATTCACCCCTCCACTTT. It is translated as CASSLVEGLGNSPLHF.

This chain connects TRBV7-9 to TRBJ2-2; D is unresolved. Deletions cut 4 bases from V and 1 base from J, with 7 bases between. This CDR3 is 14 amino acids long. CDR1 is SEHNR, CDR2 FQNEAQ, per germline (reference sequence). CDR3: CASSSSRNTGELFF. CDR3 sequence (DNA): TGTGCCAGCAGCTCATCTAGGAACACCGGGGAGCTGTTTTTT.

This clone was seen more than once but under ten times. This chain links TRBV5-1 with TRBJ2-3, with 7 bases identical to TRBD1. V lost 2 bases to trimming and J lost 0 bases; unmatched junction nucleotides: 3. Germline V gives CDR1 SGHRS, CDR2 YFSETQ. The CDR3 loop spans 15 amino acids. The CDR3 reads CASSLGQASTDTQYF. The CDR3 DNA follows: TGCGCCAGCAGCTTAGGACAGGCCAGCACAGATACGCAGTATTTT.

V gene TRBV2 combines with J gene TRBJ2-2; 16 bases match TRBD2. The V gene's germline CDR1 is SNHLY and CDR2 FYNNEI. The ends lost 4 bases at V and 6 bases at J; junction bases unmatched: 8. This CDR3 has 18 residues. CDR3: CASSGGLAGGATAGELFF. CDR3 sequence (DNA): TGTGCCAGCAGTGGGGGACTAGCGGGGGGGGCTACCGCCGGGGAGCTGTTTTTT.

The chain employs TRBV9 and TRBJ2-3; TRBD1 or TRBD2 may be the D gene (6 bases each). CDR1 is SGDLS and CDR2 is YYNGEE in the germline V gene. The CDR3 length is 14 residues. The V end was cut by 0 bases, the J end by 6 bases, with 11 bases between. The DNA for the CDR3 is TGTGCCAGCAGCGTAGGTGAAGGGGGGGATACGCAGTATTTT. Amino acid sequence: CASSVGEGGDTQYF.

Remarks on this clone: One end of the junction varies from germline; a read error may be responsible. The V call is TRBV2, the J call TRBJ1-2; D is uncertain. The CDR3 sequence is 13 residues long. Germline assignment: CDR1 SNHLY and CDR2 FYNNEI. The CDR3 loop reads CASSEGSSDGYTF. CDR3 nucleotide sequence: TGTGCCAGTAGTGAAGGCAGCAGCGATGGCTACACCTTC.

The CDR3, as DNA: TGTGCCATACACCAGGTGAACTATGGCTACACCTTC. Encoded protein: CAIHQVNYGYTF. This chain joins TRBV6-5 and TRBJ1-2; no clear D gene. V was trimmed by 10 bases and J by 2 bases, leaving 11 bases between them. The CDR3 covers 12 residues. The germline V gene has CDR1 MNHEY and CDR2 SVGAGI.

The table lists this clone with a few counts. The gene calls are TRBV7-2 and TRBJ1-5; D remains ambiguous. The V gene lost 1 base and the J gene lost 0 bases, with 1 base spanning the gap. Germline CDR1 and CDR2: SGHTA and FQGNSA. This CDR3 has 13 amino acids. CDR3 sequence reads: CASSLDSNQPQHF. The CDR3 DNA reads TGTGCCAGCAGCTTAGATAGCAATCAGCCCCAGCATTTT.

This rearrangement joins TRBV4-2 to TRBJ2-5; 9 bases are shared with TRBD2. The V and J ends lost 0 bases and 5 bases, in that order; junction bases with no gene match: 7. Germline V gene lookup returns CDR1 LGHNA and CDR2 YNFKEQ. The CDR3 loop spans 16 amino acids. CDR3 nucleotides: TGTGCCAGCAGCCAAGATGGGCGGGGGGGCCCGGAGACCCAGTACTTC. It yields the protein CASSQDGRGGPETQYF.

This sequence joins TRBV2 and TRBJ2-7; D is possibly TRBD1 or TRBD2 (5 bases each). V lost 11 bases to trimming and J lost 2 bases, with 16 bases between them. There are 13 residues in the CDR3. Germline CDR1 reads SNHLY; CDR2 reads FYNNEI. CDR3 loop: CAVRDRTTYEQYF. CDR3 DNA sequence: TGTGCCGTCCGGGACCGAACTACCTACGAGCAGTACTTC.

The chain joins TRBV5-1 to TRBJ1-6; no firm D call. The ends were cut back, 4 bases at V and 3 bases at J, with 5 bases in the middle. In germline, CDR1 is SGHRS, CDR2 YFSETQ. The CDR3 contains 13 residues. The CDR3: CASSAIYNSPLHF. In DNA form, the CDR3 reads TGCGCCAGCAGCGCAATCTATAATTCACCCCTCCACTTT. The full variable domain, its missing parts supplied by reference TRBV5-1 and TRBJ1-6, is KAGVTQTPRYLIKTRGQQVTLSCSPISGHRSVSWYQQTPGQGLQFLFEYFSETQRNKGNFPGRFSGRQFSNSRSEMNVSTLELGDSALYLCASSAIYNSPLHFGNGTRLTVT.

The chain combines TRBV6-1 with TRBJ1-5; D gene unclear. V was pared by 6 bases and J by 4 bases, with 16 bases between. CDR1 and CDR2 (germline): MNHNS, SASEGT. The CDR3 consists of 15 residues. The CDR3 loop is CASSAGLDPNQPQHF. The CDR3 DNA is TGTGCCAGCAGCGCAGGATTGGATCCTAATCAGCCCCAGCATTTT.

This clone ranks as medium-sized. The chain links TRBV2 to TRBJ2-2; 9 bases fit TRBD2. The germline V gene encodes CDR1 SNHLY and CDR2 FYNNEI. The V segment lost 6 bases and the J segment 4 bases; nucleotides outside the gene matches: 6. CDR3 length: 15 amino acids. The CDR3 sequence: CASRGGGASTGELFF. The CDR3 nucleotides read TGTGCCAGCAGGGGCGGGGGGGCCTCCACCGGGGAGCTGTTTTTT.

The CDR3 region has the DNA TGTGCCAGCAGTGTCACAGGGGGCGCATTTGCCGGGGAGCTGTTTTTT. This encodes CASSVTGGAFAGELFF. The chain couples TRBV2 to TRBJ2-2, with 9 bases aligning to TRBD1. V dropped 4 bases and J dropped 6; count of bases not matched to a gene: 9. The CDR3 length is 16 residues. Germline assignment: CDR1 SNHLY and CDR2 FYNNEI.